Sequencing of this T cell receptor beta chain was carried out in a study of CD8 T cells in ankylosing spondylitis. Findings of the study overall: According to the report, clones linked to the disease were significantly enriched in matched synovial fluid samples taken from ankylosing spondylitis patients. Several highly homologous variants made up a TCR beta motif that seemed to typify ankylosing spondylitis blood.

The CDR3 is made up of 17 amino acids. Germline trimming cut 1 base from V and 4 bases from J; bases unmatched to any gene: 9. CDR1 and CDR2 (germline): SGHTA, FQGNSA. Researchers built TCR beta libraries using quantitative 5'-RACE with molecular barcodes. Using its own MiXCR run on the 5' RACE reads, TCRdb lists one record per CDR3 protein. Here the sample spans hundreds of thousands of distinct CDR3 sequences, approximately 10% being singletons. As for this clonotype: Antigen unknown.

The specimen sequenced was blood, either unsorted or a sorted T cell fraction (not recorded which). This chain links TRBV7-2 with TRBJ2-1, with 8 bases fitting TRBD2. The source is a male donor with ankylosing spondylitis. The CDR3 loop reads CASSLGRRRGGYNEQFF. The CDR3 bases are TGTGCCAGCAGCTTAGGTCGGCGTCGCGGGGGGTACAATGAGCAGTTCTTC.